A single sample gave rise to the 21 T cell receptor beta chains below, sequenced in a study of neurological immune-mediated disorders (dated by TCRdb to between 2018 and 2020). The time point label on this specimen signifies: longitudinal time-point 2. Libraries came from 5' RACE. The reads were generated on an Illumina HiSeq 2500. TCRdb redid the processing of the public reads, applying fastp at Q25 and MiXCR, and retained in-frame beta chains. Each entry merges the rows of one CDR3 protein and shows their most common DNA and genes. In this sample the table shows tens of thousands of distinct CDR3 sequences, over 4.5% of which occur a single time. 7.9% of the sample is taken by the ten largest. Source material: PBMCs. Every receptor here comes from a woman aged 55-75 years with multiple sclerosis.

This clonotype was recorded many times. The chain carries TRBV2 and TRBJ1-4; 7 bases are a match to TRBD1. With V trimmed by 4 bases and J by 6 bases, 8 bases remained unmatched. The CDR3 consists of 15 residues. CDR1 and CDR2 (germline): SNHLY, FYNNEI. The DNA of the CDR3 is TGTGCCAGCAGTGGCAGCCGTCAGGGGGATGAAAAACTGTTTTTT. Protein sequence: CASSGSRQGDEKLFF.

This clonotype was observed many times. The chain uses TRBV20-1 and TRBJ1-1, with 9 bases aligning to TRBD1. J gave up 3 bases and V 5 bases, and 4 bases lay outside the gene matches. The CDR3 runs 13 residues. Germline V lookup: CDR1 DFQATT, CDR2 SNEGSKA (reference sequence). CDR3 loop: CSARGQGYTEAFF. In DNA form, the CDR3 reads TGCAGTGCTCGAGGACAGGGGTACACTGAAGCTTTCTTT.

This clonotype was seen many times. V gene TRBV21-1 combines with J gene TRBJ1-1. TRBV21-1 is a known pseudogene. There are 18 residues in the CDR3. CDR3 sequence (DNA): TGTGCCAGCAGCAAAGATCAGGATAACCCGCGTTCGAACACTGAAGCTTTCTTT. It is translated as CASSKDQDNPRSNTEAFF.

In its sample, this clonotype was seen many times. The chain joins TRBV7-8 to TRBJ1-6; tentatively, D is TRBD1 (5 bases). Looked up from germline, CDR1 is SGHVS and CDR2 is FQNEAQ. Trimming took 0 bases from V and 5 from J, leaving 11 bases between them. This CDR3 region has 16 residues. The DNA of the CDR3 is TGTGCCAGCAGCTTAGCTGGGGCGGGAGATAATTCACCCCTCCACTTT. It codes for CASSLAGAGDNSPLHF. The full variable domain, with the rest looked up from reference TRBV7-8 and TRBJ1-6, is GAGVSQSPRYKVAKRGQDVALRCDPISGHVSLFWYQQALGQGPEFLTYFQNEAQLDKSGLPSDRFFAERPEGSVSTLKIQRTQQEDSAVYLCASSLAGAGDNSPLHFGNGTRLTVT.

This clonotype was counted many times. The gene calls are TRBV7-6 and TRBJ1-6; D gene ambiguous. The CDR3 runs to 13 residues. V was shortened by 0 bases and J by 9 bases, with 6 bases between the two germline ends. CDR1 is SGHVS and CDR2 is FNYEAQ in the germline V gene. CDR3 residues: CASSLAGGSPLHF. The CDR3 DNA reads TGTGCCAGCAGCTTAGCGGGTGGTTCACCCCTCCACTTT.

This clonotype has a count of ten or more. An end of the junction does not agree with germline; a read error may underlie this. This chain connects TRBV3-1 to TRBJ2-1, with 7 nucleotides matching TRBD1. This CDR3 spans 11 amino acids. In germline, CDR1 is LGHDT, CDR2 YNNKEL (reference sequence). This CDR3 reads CASSQGQPEVF. The DNA of the CDR3 is TGTGCCAGCAGCCAGGGACAGCCCGAGGTCTTC.

The sample holds many counts of this clonotype. The chain combines TRBV20-1 with TRBJ2-5; 10 bases map to TRBD2. V lost 5 bases and J lost 0; bases outside the gene matches: 12. The CDR3 contains 17 residues. Per germline, CDR1 DFQATT and CDR2 SNEGSKA (reference sequence). Here the CDR3 reads CSALLAGANPYQETQYF. In DNA, the CDR3 is TGCAGTGCTCTTCTAGCGGGGGCGAACCCGTACCAAGAGACCCAGTACTTC.

The rearrangement uses TRBV12-2 and TRBJ2-3; the D call of TRBD1 is as the table states it, not checked on the DNA. TRBV12-2 is labeled a pseudogene. The CDR3 has 16 amino acids. CDR3 loop: CASRPRADPYTDTQYF. The CDR3 DNA reads as TGTGCAAGTCGCCCCCGCGCCGATCCCTACACAGATACGCAGTATTTT.

This clonotype was counted many times. The V and J genes are TRBV5-1 and TRBJ2-3; 11 bases map to TRBD2. This CDR3 has 15 amino acids. V was pared by 7 bases and J by 5 bases, with 9 bases of the junction left unmatched. Germline CDR1 SGHRS, CDR2 YFSETQ. CDR3 nucleotide sequence: TGCGCCAGCTCCAACCTAGCGGGGGGTCAAGATACGCAGTATTTT. The encoded protein is CASSNLAGGQDTQYF. The full variable domain, rest sourced from reference TRBV5-1 and TRBJ2-3, is KAGVTQTPRYLIKTRGQQVTLSCSPISGHRSVSWYQQTPGQGLQFLFEYFSETQRNKGNFPGRFSGRQFSNSRSEMNVSTLELGDSALYLCASSNLAGGQDTQYFGPGTRLTVL.

This clonotype has at least ten counts. J is TRBJ1-1 and V is TRBV12-3 or TRBV12-4, with a tentative D call TRBD1 (6 bases). The CDR3 contains 16 residues. Between the trimmed V and J ends, which lost 5 bases and 6 bases, there was a span of 22 bases. CDR3 sequence reads: CASSPGTNYLLPEAFF. The CDR3, as DNA: TGTGCCAGCAGTCCCGGGACAAACTACCTCCTCCCTGAAGCTTTCTTT.

This chain joins TRBV20-1 and TRBJ2-7; maybe TRBD2 (5 bases). CDR1 DFQATT and CDR2 SNEGSKA come from the germline V gene (reference sequence). CDR3 length equals 12 residues. With 6 bases removed from V and 7 bases from J, the gap between germline ends came to 16 bases. The CDR3 coding sequence is TGCAGTGCGCCGGGAAGGGTTAGAGAGCAGTACTTC. Its translation: CSAPGRVREQYF.

This clonotype was counted ten times or more. The rearrangement uses TRBV29-1 and TRBJ2-1; D is ambiguous. Germline lookup yields CDR1 SQVTM and CDR2 ANQGSEA. This CDR3 contains 10 residues. The V end lost 4 bases, the J end lost 7 bases, and 5 bases lay between the germline ends. Here the CDR3 reads CSVGGNEQFF. The CDR3 DNA reads as TGCAGCGTTGGAGGTAATGAGCAGTTCTTC.

In this sample, this clonotype turned up many times. The chain combines TRBV4-2 with TRBJ1-2; maybe TRBD1 (5 bases). There are 14 residues in the CDR3. V lost 0 bases, J lost 8 bases, and 13 bases lay in between. Germline-derived CDR1 and CDR2 are LGHNA and YNFKEQ. The CDR3 loop is CASSQDMGVGGYTF. In DNA form, the CDR3 reads TGTGCCAGCAGCCAAGATATGGGGGTGGGCGGCTACACCTTC.

This clonotype has at least ten counts. The J gene is TRBJ2-7, the V gene TRBV7-6; D possibly corresponds to TRBD2 (6 bases). Per germline, CDR1 SGHVS and CDR2 FNYEAQ. CDR3 length: 14 residues. Trimming cost V 1 base and J 6 bases, with 13 bases left between them. The CDR3 sequence: CASSLVGDFGEQYF. In DNA form, the CDR3 reads TGTGCCAGCAGCTTAGTTGGGGACTTCGGCGAGCAGTACTTC.

There are many counts of this clonotype. The V call is TRBV20-1, the J call TRBJ2-7; D possibly uses TRBD1 or TRBD2 (6 bases each). The germline V gene has CDR1 DFQATT and CDR2 SNEGSKA (reference sequence). V lost 6 bases to trimming and J lost 10 bases, with 16 bases between them. The CDR3 consists of 11 residues. The CDR3 sequence is CSASGEVRQYF. The CDR3 region has the DNA TGCAGTGCGTCAGGGGAGGTCCGTCAGTACTTC.

This clonotype was counted at least ten times. The genes are TRBV11-2 and TRBJ1-5, with unresolved D. Germline V gives CDR1 SGHAT, CDR2 FQNNGV. V lost 1 base to trimming and J lost 3 bases, with 4 bases between them. This CDR3 has 13 amino acids. The CDR3 sequence: CASSLVANQPQHF. CDR3 coding DNA: TGTGCCAGCAGCTTAGTTGCCAATCAGCCCCAGCATTTT.

This clonotype has at least ten counts. This chain links TRBV7-9 with TRBJ2-1; the D call may be TRBD1 or TRBD2 (6 bases each). The germline V gene encodes CDR1 SEHNR and CDR2 FQNEAQ (reference sequence). The CDR3 spans 23 residues. Trimming removed 5 bases from V and 7 bases from J, with 42 bases in between. DNA for the CDR3: TGTGCCAGCAGCCGGAGAGGCGGAGGGGGAGCCAGGAAACAGGGTGCAACCAGTAATGAGCAGTTCTTC. Protein: CASSRRGGGGARKQGATSNEQFF.

The sample holds many counts of this clonotype. This rearrangement joins TRBV14 to TRBJ2-2, with D tentatively TRBD2 (5 bases). The CDR3 has 13 residues. CDR1 is SGHDN, CDR2 FVKESK, per germline. Trimming stripped 3 bases from V and 7 bases from J, with 9 bases between. CDR3 sequence (DNA): TGTGCCAGCAGCCATGGACGGGGCGGGGAGCTGTTTTTT. Encoded protein: CASSHGRGGELFF.

This clonotype was observed a few times. V usage is TRBV7-7 and J usage is TRBJ2-3; 8 nucleotides line up with TRBD1. Germline CDR1 SSHAT, CDR2 FNYEAQ (reference sequence). Unmatched junction bases numbered 2, after V lost 5 bases and J lost 4 bases. This CDR3 region has 13 residues. The CDR3 reads CASSKQGADTQYF. CDR3 in DNA: TGTGCCAGCAGCAAACAGGGGGCAGATACGCAGTATTTT.

Many counts were recorded for this clonotype. The chain employs TRBV4-1 and TRBJ2-2, with 10 positions matching TRBD1. Germline V gene data show CDR1 as MGHRA and CDR2 as YSYEKL. V shed 1 base, J shed 5 bases, and the junction held 4 bases outside the gene matches. CDR3 size: 16 residues. CDR3 amino acids: CASSQVGTGETGELFF. The CDR3 region has the DNA TGCGCCAGCAGCCAAGTAGGGACAGGGGAAACCGGGGAGCTGTTTTTT.

This clonotype was recorded many times. The gene calls are TRBV5-1 and TRBJ2-1; TRBD2 matches at 12 bases. Germline V gene lookup returns CDR1 SGHRS and CDR2 YFSETQ. The CDR3 consists of 16 residues. V shed 0 bases and J 8 bases; nucleotides not matched to a gene: 6. CDR3: CASSLVPGLAGDEQFF. CDR3 DNA sequence: TGCGCCAGCAGCTTGGTCCCGGGACTAGCGGGCGATGAGCAGTTCTTC.